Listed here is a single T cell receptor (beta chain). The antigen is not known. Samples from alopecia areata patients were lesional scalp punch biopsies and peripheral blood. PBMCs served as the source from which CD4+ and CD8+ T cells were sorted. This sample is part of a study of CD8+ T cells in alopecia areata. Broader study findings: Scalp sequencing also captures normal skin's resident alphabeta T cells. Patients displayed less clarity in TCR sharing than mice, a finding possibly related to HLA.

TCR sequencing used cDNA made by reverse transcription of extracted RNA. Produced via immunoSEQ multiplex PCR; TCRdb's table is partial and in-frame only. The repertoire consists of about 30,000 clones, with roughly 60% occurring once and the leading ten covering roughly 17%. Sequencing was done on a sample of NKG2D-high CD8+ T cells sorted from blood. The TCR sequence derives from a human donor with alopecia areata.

CDR3 in amino acids: CASSLLIGTSGGAKETQYF. The CDR3 coding sequence is TGCGCCAGCAGCTTGTTAATCGGGACTAGCGGGGGGGCAAAGGAGACCCAGTACTTC. This chain connects TRBV5-1 to TRBJ2-5; 16 nucleotides match TRBD2. This CDR3 comprises 19 residues. CDR1 is SGHRS and CDR2 is YFSETQ in the germline V gene. V shed 1 base, J shed 5 bases, and the junction held 11 bases outside the gene matches.